What follows is one T cell receptor beta chain and its context. Through a sample-barcoded 5' primer and a J-beta primer mix, a second PCR was run for roughly 6 to 12 cycles. A template-switch adaptor containing 12 random nucleotides labeled each cDNA molecule. From the 5' RACE reads, TCRdb called clonotypes with MiXCR, one entry per CDR3 protein. The sample lists some 880,000 distinct CDR3 sequences, about 34% occurring once. Each sample provided at least 5 micrograms of extracted total RNA. These data originate in a study of blood T cells in healthy people across ages. Germline-derived CDR1 and CDR2 are MDHEN and SYDVKM. Trimming shortened V by 8 bases and J by 5 bases, and 15 bases separated the two germline ends. CDR3 length equals 13 residues.

The clonotype comes from a man younger than 35 in good health. The sequencing sample was made of blood. This chain uses TRBV28 with TRBJ1-2; no clear D gene. CDR3 amino acids: CASGSPPRYGYTF. The CDR3 region has the DNA TGTGCCAGCGGCTCCCCCCCTCGGTATGGCTACACCTTC.